These 15 T cell receptor beta chains were all obtained from the same sample, sequenced in a study of T cell responses to AZD1222 COVID-19 vaccine. Generated by immunoSEQ multiplex PCR, the TCRdb table keeps only in-frame clones and is missing some. The sample has roughly 150,000 clones, 90% seen once. This material consisted of peripheral blood, taken 28 days after the second AZD1222 dose. Every receptor here comes from an adult who received the AZD1222 COVID-19 vaccine.

This clone was counted a single time. The rearrangement links TRBV5-1 to TRBJ2-3; a weak D match, TRBD2 (5 bases). V was pared by 2 bases and J by 6 bases, with 13 bases between. The germline V gene encodes CDR1 SGHRS and CDR2 YFSETQ. The CDR3 totals 14 residues. The CDR3 protein is CASSFKLAEDTQYF. CDR3 sequence (DNA): TGCGCCAGCAGCTTTAAGCTAGCAGAGGATACGCAGTATTTT.

CDR3 bases: TGTGCCAGCAGCCAAGGAAGCGGGGGTAGCACAGATACGCAGTATTTT. It specifies CASSQGSGGSTDTQYF. The chain couples TRBV3-1 (or the pseudogene TRBV3-2) to TRBJ2-3, with 8 bases that match TRBD2. Trimming at V came to 1 base and at J to 0 bases, leaving 3 bases not matched to a gene. Germline V gene data show CDR1 as LGHDT and CDR2 as YNNKEL (reference sequence). The length of the CDR3 is 16 residues.

The gene calls are TRBV2 and TRBJ1-3; TRBD1 agrees at 10 bases. Per germline, CDR1 SNHLY and CDR2 FYNNEI. V lost 6 bases, J lost 2 bases, and 7 bases stayed unmatched. The CDR3 length is 16 residues. CDR3 region: CASSRSGQGPGNTIYF. The CDR3 nucleotides are TGTGCCAGCAGCAGATCGGGACAGGGGCCTGGAAACACCATATATTTT.

V gene TRBV27 combines with J gene TRBJ2-2; tentative D call: TRBD1 (5 bases). The CDR3 has 14 amino acids. With 3 bases removed from V and 6 bases from J, the gap between germline ends came to 11 bases. Germline V lookup: CDR1 MNHEY, CDR2 SMNVEV (reference sequence). DNA of the CDR3: TGTGCCAGCAGTTTTTTCAGGGAAGCCGGGGAGCTGTTTTTT. As protein: CASSFFREAGELFF.

The J gene is TRBJ2-7, the V gene TRBV5-1; D ambiguous. V was pared by 7 bases and J by 0 bases, with 14 bases between. The CDR3 totals 14 residues. Germline CDR1 is SGHRS and CDR2 is YFSETQ. The CDR3 here is CASSSGQSSYEQYF. The CDR3 DNA follows: TGCGCCAGCTCGTCAGGCCAGAGCTCCTACGAGCAGTACTTC.

This clone showed up just once. The J gene is TRBJ1-3, the V gene TRBV7-9, with a tentative D call TRBD1 (5 bases). This CDR3 spans 12 amino acids. Germline V CDR1 and CDR2: SEHNR, FQNEAQ (reference sequence). V lost 6 bases, J lost 7 bases, and 10 bases lay in between. CDR3 protein: CASSPGTNTIYF. For the CDR3, the DNA is TGTGCCAGCAGTCCCGGGACGAACACCATATATTTT.

The rearrangement joins TRBV7-9 to TRBJ2-2, with 10 bases matching TRBD1. Germline V gene sequence: CDR1 SEHNR, CDR2 FQNEAQ (reference sequence). This CDR3 region has 17 residues. V lost 3 bases and J lost 3; bases outside the gene matches: 7. CDR3 amino acids: CASSFPPGTGDTGELFF. The CDR3 DNA reads TGTGCCAGCAGCTTTCCCCCCGGGACAGGGGACACCGGGGAGCTGTTTTTT. The complete variable domain, with remaining parts taken from reference TRBV7-9 and TRBJ2-2, reads DTGVSQNPRHKITKRGQNVTFRCDPISEHNRLYWYRQTLGQGPEFLTYFQNEAQLEKSRLLSDRFSAERPKGSFSTLEIQRTEQGDSAMYLCASSFPPGTGDTGELFFGEGSRLTVL.

The chain employs TRBV19 and TRBJ1-5; D is unclear. Germline V gene sequence: CDR1 LNHDA, CDR2 SQIVND (reference sequence). V shed 6 bases and J shed 5 bases, with 23 bases lying between them. This CDR3 contains 17 residues. The CDR3 here is CASRGYHAGYPDQPQHF. The CDR3 DNA follows: TGTGCCAGTAGGGGATATCATGCGGGCTATCCGGATCAGCCCCAGCATTTT.

The rearrangement links TRBV28 to TRBJ2-7; no reliable D call. This CDR3 comprises 12 residues. The V gene's germline CDR1 is MDHEN and CDR2 SYDVKM. V lost 1 base to trimming and J lost 8 bases, with 9 bases between them. CDR3 sequence (DNA): TGTGCCAGCAGTTTATCAGGAACTCAGCAGTACTTC. The encoded protein is CASSLSGTQQYF.

The chain combines TRBV5-1 with TRBJ2-2; 12 bases align to TRBD1. The V gene end was trimmed by 5 bases and the J gene end by 2 bases; junction bases not matched to a gene: 7. The CDR3 consists of 17 residues. Germline CDR1 SGHRS, CDR2 YFSETQ. The CDR3 loop is CASRPGTGGRNTGELFF. CDR3 nucleotides: TGCGCCAGCAGACCCGGGACAGGGGGCCGAAACACCGGGGAGCTGTTTTTT.

This chain joins TRBV6-1 and TRBJ2-7; no reliable D call. The CDR3 has 13 amino acids. Deletions cut 1 base from V and 4 bases from J, with 8 bases between. CDR1 MNHNS and CDR2 SASEGT come from the germline V gene. The DNA for the CDR3 is TGTGCCAGCAGTGAAGGACTTCCGTACGAGCAGTACTTC. Protein sequence: CASSEGLPYEQYF.

The rearrangement links TRBV19 to TRBJ2-1, with 9 nucleotides matching TRBD2. This CDR3 has 16 amino acids. The germline CDR1 and CDR2 sequences are LNHDA and SQIVND (reference sequence). V was pared by 1 base and J by 3 bases, with 4 bases of the junction left unmatched. Written as DNA, the CDR3 is TGTGCCAGTAGTATAGGGGCTAGCGGGATCTACAATGAGCAGTTCTTC. Translated, it gives CASSIGASGIYNEQFF.

The chain uses TRBV21-1 and TRBJ2-5; whether TRBD2, the table's D call, matches the DNA was not checked. TRBV21-1 is flagged as a pseudogene. This CDR3 is built from 15 residues. DNA of the CDR3: TGTGCCAGCAGCAAAGGCGGGACTATCCAAGAGACCCAGTACTTC. Translating it yields CASSKGGTIQETQYF.

The rearrangement links TRBV7-9 to TRBJ1-4; no definite D call. Germline CDR1 SEHNR, CDR2 FQNEAQ (reference sequence). V lost 5 bases and J lost 0, with 13 bases in between. The CDR3 runs 16 residues. DNA for the CDR3: TGTGCCAGCAGCCGCGGAGAGAGGACAACTAATGAAAAACTGTTTTTT. Translated, it gives CASSRGERTTNEKLFF.

This clone was seen only once. The rearrangement uses TRBV19 and TRBJ1-5; a possible D gene is TRBD1 (5 bases). Per germline, CDR1 LNHDA and CDR2 SQIVND (reference sequence). The V and J ends lost 4 bases and 7 bases respectively, with 17 bases between them. The CDR3 runs 15 residues. CDR3 amino acids: CASSTPSAGIQPQHF. CDR3 DNA: TGTGCCAGTAGTACCCCCTCCGCAGGGATACAGCCCCAGCATTTT.